In this sample, the clone carrying this TCR beta chain turned up many times. TCRdb recomputed calls from the reads with MiXCR, one row per CDR3 protein. The sample lists roughly 250,000 distinct CDR3 sequences; more than 25% were seen once. The sample originates from a study of kidney transplant recipient with SARS-CoV-2 infection. The sequenced sample was a blood sample, obtained at baseline and between days 110 and 120 from a kidney transplant recipient. The receptor was isolated from a male patient in his thirties who had COVID-19 and was a kidney transplant recipient. Some T cells here may be from the graft donor.

CDR3 DNA: TGTGCCAGCAGTCTCCCGGGACAGCCTAATTCACCCCTCCACTTT. It is translated as CASSLPGQPNSPLHF. V gene TRBV6-2 or TRBV6-3 combines with J gene TRBJ1-6; 7 positions match TRBD1. Per germline, CDR1 MNHEY and CDR2 SVGEGT. V dropped 5 bases and J dropped 6; count of bases not matched to a gene: 7. The CDR3 spans 15 residues.